The 9 T cell receptor beta chains presented below share a single source sample, sequenced in a study of shared clonotypes between healthy human individuals. Naive-designated CD8 cells lacked CD45RO, were positively enriched for CCR7, and omitted terminally differentiated effector memory CD45RA+ cells. Profiling relied on immunoSEQ multiplex PCR, and the TCRdb table lists in-frame clones only, not all of them. The table records approximately 2,000,000 clones, roughly 95% of them present only once. Sequencing input: naive CD8+ T cells from PBMCs. These receptors were collected from a man between 18 and 35 years old in good health. Some clones in this sample may be carry-over from other donors' samples.

Comment on this clone: The same CDR3 also results from other DNA sequences found in this sample. The V and J genes are TRBV7-9 and TRBJ1-1; D call uncertain. This CDR3 has 15 amino acids. Germline CDR1 SEHNR, CDR2 FQNEAQ (reference sequence). The ends were cut back, 1 base at V and 1 base at J, with 10 bases in the middle. The CDR3 sequence is CASSLDRAANTEAFF. Written as DNA, the CDR3 is TGTGCCAGCAGCTTAGACCGGGCAGCGAACACTGAAGCTTTCTTT.

The chain has TRBV10-3 and TRBJ1-2; D remains ambiguous. Trimming shortened V by 2 bases and J by 6 bases, and 10 bases separated the two germline ends. This CDR3 region has 13 residues. Per germline, CDR1 ENHRY and CDR2 SYGVKD. This CDR3 is CAISEGRVHGYTF. The CDR3 coding sequence is TGTGCCATCAGTGAGGGTAGGGTCCATGGCTACACCTTC.

Regarding this clone: The same CDR3 also results from other DNA sequences found in this sample. The chain has TRBV7-9 and TRBJ2-2; the D is unclear. Germline V gene sequence: CDR1 SEHNR, CDR2 FQNEAQ (reference sequence). The V gene lost 4 bases and the J gene lost 6 bases, with 6 bases spanning the gap. This CDR3 is built from 12 residues. CDR3 nucleotides: TGTGCCAGCAGCTACCCATCCGGGGAGCTGTTTTTT. Protein product: CASSYPSGELFF. The whole variable domain, remainder taken from reference TRBV7-9 and TRBJ2-2, is DTGVSQNPRHKITKRGQNVTFRCDPISEHNRLYWYRQTLGQGPEFLTYFQNEAQLEKSRLLSDRFSAERPKGSFSTLEIQRTEQGDSAMYLCASSYPSGELFFGEGSRLTVL.

The chain is built from TRBV6-5 and TRBJ1-4; D call uncertain. The CDR3 is made up of 14 amino acids. Germline V gene lookup returns CDR1 MNHEY and CDR2 SVGAGI. Trimming took off 4 bases at V and 6 bases at J, with 12 bases between the two ends. The CDR3 here is CASSSRAPYEKLFF. CDR3 sequence (DNA): TGTGCCAGCAGTTCCCGGGCCCCCTATGAAAAACTGTTTTTT.

V and J are TRBV7-9 and TRBJ2-7; 12 bases line up with TRBD2. CDR3 size: 15 residues. The V gene's germline CDR1 is SEHNR and CDR2 FQNEAQ (reference sequence). The J segment lost 7 bases and the V segment lost 5 bases, leaving 9 bases of the junction unmatched. The CDR3 spells CASSPRTSGKGEQYF. In nucleotides, the CDR3 is TGTGCCAGCAGCCCCCGGACTAGCGGGAAAGGTGAGCAGTACTTC.

This clone was counted once. This chain connects TRBV28 to TRBJ1-2, with 7 bases that match TRBD1. Germline CDR1 reads MDHEN; CDR2 reads SYDVKM. The junction had 7 bases not matched to a gene; V was cut back by 5 bases and J by 4 bases. This CDR3 has 14 residues. In DNA, the CDR3 is TGTGCCAGCAGTACCAATACAGGGGCCTATGGCTACACCTTC. This encodes CASSTNTGAYGYTF.

The rearrangement uses TRBV7-2 and TRBJ2-3; no clear D gene. The CDR3 totals 9 residues. Trimming pared 2 bases from V and 11 bases from J, leaving 2 bases between. Germline CDR1 reads SGHTA; CDR2 reads FQGNSA. The CDR3 reads CASSLRQYF. The CDR3 DNA reads TGTGCCAGCAGCTTACGGCAGTATTTT.

Concerning this clone itself: The identical CDR3 is also encoded by other nucleotide sequences in the sample. This chain links TRBV29-1 with TRBJ2-1, with 7 bases aligning to TRBD2. CDR1 and CDR2 (germline): SQVTM, ANQGSEA. The CDR3 spans 13 residues. J was trimmed by 4 bases and V by 4 bases; bases with no gene match: 4. The CDR3 sequence: CSVVGGRYNEQFF. The CDR3 DNA follows: TGCAGCGTTGTGGGCGGGAGATACAATGAGCAGTTCTTC.

This chain connects TRBV25-1 to TRBJ2-7; 9 bases agree with TRBD1. The germline V gene has CDR1 MGHDK and CDR2 SYGVNS. The CDR3 runs to 14 residues. The V segment lost 6 bases and the J segment 5 bases; nucleotides outside the gene matches: 8. CDR3 loop: CASSQGQGPHEQYF. The CDR3 region has the DNA TGTGCCAGCAGCCAGGGACAGGGTCCCCACGAGCAGTACTTC.